These 8 T cell receptor beta chains came from one sample sequenced in a study of response to subunit inactivated influenza vaccine. In TCRdb, the RT-PCR reads were re-called with MiXCR into one record per CDR3 protein. Of under 550,000 distinct CDR3 sequences listed, less than 10% are singletons. The sequencing used PBMCs from blood, collected around 25 months after vaccination. These receptors were collected from a man aged 45 to 75 who received an inactivated influenza vaccine.

This clonotype was seen at least ten times. The chain joins TRBV5-1 to TRBJ2-1; TRBD2 matches at 8 bases. Trimming at V came to 4 bases and at J to 5 bases, leaving 2 bases not matched to a gene. There are 13 residues in the CDR3. The germline V gene encodes CDR1 SGHRS and CDR2 YFSETQ. CDR3 nucleotides: TGCGCCAGCAGCAATAGCGGGGACAATGAGCAGTTCTTC. Translating gives CASSNSGDNEQFF.

The chain uses TRBV3-1 and TRBJ1-2; a weak D match, TRBD1 (6 bases). V lost 2 bases to trimming and J lost 4 bases, with 11 bases between them. CDR3 length equals 14 residues. Germline V gene sequence: CDR1 LGHDT, CDR2 YNNKEL (reference sequence). The CDR3 DNA follows: TGTGCCAGCAGCCAACAAGGACAGCCCTATGGCTACACCTTC. It is translated as CASSQQGQPYGYTF.

This clonotype was observed many times. The CDR3 spells CASSFRRGRNEQFF. In DNA, the CDR3 is TGTGCCAGCAGCTTTCGTCGGGGGAGGAATGAGCAGTTCTTC. This chain links TRBV5-6 with TRBJ2-1; a weak D match, TRBD2 (6 bases). CDR3 length: 14 amino acids. Germline lookup yields CDR1 SGHDT and CDR2 YYEEEE. Deletions cut 2 bases from V and 7 bases from J, with 13 bases between. The whole variable domain, remainder taken from reference TRBV5-6 and TRBJ2-1, is DAGVTQSPTHLIKTRGQQVTLRCSPKSGHDTVSWYQQALGQGPQFIFQYYEEEERQRGNFPDRFSGHQFPNYSSELNVNALLLGDSALYLCASSFRRGRNEQFFGPGTRLTVL.

This clonotype has just a few counts. Germline and junction disagree at one end, which may indicate a read error. V usage is TRBV5-5 and J usage is TRBJ2-5; 9 nucleotides agree with TRBD2. The CDR3 length is 15 residues. The germline CDR1 and CDR2 sequences are SGHKS and YYEKEE (reference sequence). In DNA form, the CDR3 reads TGTGCTAGCAGCTCTCTAGCGGGGTACCAAGAGACCCAGTACTTC. Amino acid sequence: CASSSLAGYQETQYF.

This clonotype was seen more than once but under ten times. CDR3 nucleotide sequence: TGCAGTGCTAGAGTTATCCAGGGCGGCACTGAAGCTTTCTTT. Its protein product is CSARVIQGGTEAFF. The V and J genes are TRBV20-1 and TRBJ1-1; tentative D call: TRBD1 (5 bases). The germline gives CDR1 DFQATT, CDR2 SNEGSKA (reference sequence). This CDR3 is built from 14 residues. Trimming removed 1 base from V and 4 bases from J, with 13 bases in between.

The J gene is TRBJ1-1, the V gene TRBV7-9; D is unclear. Per germline, CDR1 SEHNR and CDR2 FQNEAQ (reference sequence). This CDR3 has 12 residues. The V and J ends lost 0 bases and 11 bases respectively, with 10 bases between them. CDR3 sequence reads: CASSLARGSAFF. Written as DNA, the CDR3 is TGTGCCAGCAGCTTAGCACGGGGATCTGCTTTCTTT.

This clonotype was seen a handful of times. The V gene is TRBV29-1, the J gene TRBJ2-6, with D uncertain. Germline-derived CDR1 and CDR2 are SQVTM and ANQGSEA. The CDR3 consists of 12 residues. The ends were cut back, 3 bases at V and 1 base at J, with 1 base in the middle. The CDR3, as DNA: TGCAGCGTTGAGTCTGGGGCCAACGTCCTGACTTTC. It yields the protein CSVESGANVLTF.

This clonotype has only a few counts. The chain is built from TRBV12-3 or TRBV12-4 and TRBJ1-5; D call uncertain. The CDR3 loop spans 12 amino acids. V lost 7 bases and J 5 bases, leaving 9 bases between the germline ends. The CDR3 loop reads CASNSGDQPQHF. CDR3 nucleotide sequence: TGTGCCAGCAACAGTGGAGATCAGCCCCAGCATTTT.